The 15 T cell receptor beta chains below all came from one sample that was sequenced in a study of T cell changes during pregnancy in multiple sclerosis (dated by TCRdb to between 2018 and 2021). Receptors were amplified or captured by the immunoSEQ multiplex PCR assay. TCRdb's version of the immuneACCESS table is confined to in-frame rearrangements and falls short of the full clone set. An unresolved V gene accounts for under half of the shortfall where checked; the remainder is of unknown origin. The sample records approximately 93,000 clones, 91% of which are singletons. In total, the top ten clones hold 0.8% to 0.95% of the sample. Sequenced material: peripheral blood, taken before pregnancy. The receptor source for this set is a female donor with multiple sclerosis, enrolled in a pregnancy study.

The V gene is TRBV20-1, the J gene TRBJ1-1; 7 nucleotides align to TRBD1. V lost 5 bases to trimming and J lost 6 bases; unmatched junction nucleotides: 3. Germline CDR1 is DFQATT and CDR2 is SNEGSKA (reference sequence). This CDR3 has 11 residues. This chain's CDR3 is CSAPQGAEAFF. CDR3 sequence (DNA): TGCAGTGCTCCGCAGGGGGCTGAAGCTTTCTTT.

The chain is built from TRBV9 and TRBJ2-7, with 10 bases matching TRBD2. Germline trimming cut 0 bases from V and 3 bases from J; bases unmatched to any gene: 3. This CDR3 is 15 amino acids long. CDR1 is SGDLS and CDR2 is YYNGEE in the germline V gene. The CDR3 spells CASSVESSGGYEQYF. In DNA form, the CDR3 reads TGTGCCAGCAGCGTAGAATCTAGCGGGGGCTACGAGCAGTACTTC. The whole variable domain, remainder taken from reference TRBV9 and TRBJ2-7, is DSGVTQTPKHLITATGQRVTLRCSPRSGDLSVYWYQQSLDQGLQFLIQYYNGEERAKGNILERFSAQQFPDLHSELNLSSLELGDSALYFCASSVESSGGYEQYFGPGTRLTVT.

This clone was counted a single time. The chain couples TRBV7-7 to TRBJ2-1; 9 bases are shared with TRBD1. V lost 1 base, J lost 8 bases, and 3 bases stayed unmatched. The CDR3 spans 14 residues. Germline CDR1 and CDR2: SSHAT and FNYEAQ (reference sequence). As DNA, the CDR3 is TGTGCCAGCAGCTTAGTACAGGGGGCCTATGAGCAGTTCTTC. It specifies CASSLVQGAYEQFF.

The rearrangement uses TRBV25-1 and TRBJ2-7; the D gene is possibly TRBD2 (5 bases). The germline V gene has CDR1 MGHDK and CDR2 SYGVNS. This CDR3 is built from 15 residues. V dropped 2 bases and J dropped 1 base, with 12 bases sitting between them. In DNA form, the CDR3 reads TGTGCCAGCAGTGAAGGTCTAGCCATGTCCTACGAGCAGTACTTC. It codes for CASSEGLAMSYEQYF.

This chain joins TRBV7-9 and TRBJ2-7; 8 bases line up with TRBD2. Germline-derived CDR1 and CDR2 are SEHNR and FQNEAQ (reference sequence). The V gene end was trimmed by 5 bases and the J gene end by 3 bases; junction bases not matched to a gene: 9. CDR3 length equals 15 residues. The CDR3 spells CASSEAVAGGYEQYF. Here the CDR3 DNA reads TGTGCCAGCAGCGAGGCGGTCGCGGGGGGCTACGAGCAGTACTTC.

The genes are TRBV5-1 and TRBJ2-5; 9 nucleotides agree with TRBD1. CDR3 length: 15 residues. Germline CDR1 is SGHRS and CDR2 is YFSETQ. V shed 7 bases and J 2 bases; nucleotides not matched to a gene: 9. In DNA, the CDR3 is TGCGCCAGCGCACCGGGACAGGGACGGCAAGAGACCCAGTACTTC. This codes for CASAPGQGRQETQYF.

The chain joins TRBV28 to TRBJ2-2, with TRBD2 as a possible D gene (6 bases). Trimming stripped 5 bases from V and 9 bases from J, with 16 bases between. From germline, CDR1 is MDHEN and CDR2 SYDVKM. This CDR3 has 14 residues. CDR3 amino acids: CASSRTIPSRELFF. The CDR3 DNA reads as TGTGCCAGCAGTAGGACTATCCCGAGCCGGGAGCTGTTTTTT.

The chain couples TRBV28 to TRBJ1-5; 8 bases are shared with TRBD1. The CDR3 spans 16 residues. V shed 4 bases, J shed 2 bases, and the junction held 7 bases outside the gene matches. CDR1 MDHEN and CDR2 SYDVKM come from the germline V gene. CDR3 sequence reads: CASSYDRGGGNQPQHF. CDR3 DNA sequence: TGTGCCAGCAGTTACGACAGGGGAGGAGGCAATCAGCCCCAGCATTTT.

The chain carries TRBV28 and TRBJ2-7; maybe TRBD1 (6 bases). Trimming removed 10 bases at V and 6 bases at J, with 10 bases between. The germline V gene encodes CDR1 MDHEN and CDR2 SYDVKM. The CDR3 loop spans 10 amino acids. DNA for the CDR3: TGTGCCACGACAGGAGGCGAGCAGTACTTC. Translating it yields CATTGGEQYF.

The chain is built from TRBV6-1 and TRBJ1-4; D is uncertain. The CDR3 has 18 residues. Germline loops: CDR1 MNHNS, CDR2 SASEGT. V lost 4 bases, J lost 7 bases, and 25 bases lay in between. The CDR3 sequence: CASSASWSEGMSIEKLFF. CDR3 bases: TGTGCCAGCAGTGCCTCTTGGAGTGAGGGAATGTCAATTGAAAAACTGTTTTTT.

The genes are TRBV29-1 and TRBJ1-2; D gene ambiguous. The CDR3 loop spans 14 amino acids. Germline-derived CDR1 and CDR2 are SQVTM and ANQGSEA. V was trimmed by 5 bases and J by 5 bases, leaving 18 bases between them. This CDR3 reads CSVSDQAGFYGYTF. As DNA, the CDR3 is TGCAGCGTTTCCGACCAGGCAGGATTTTATGGCTACACCTTC.

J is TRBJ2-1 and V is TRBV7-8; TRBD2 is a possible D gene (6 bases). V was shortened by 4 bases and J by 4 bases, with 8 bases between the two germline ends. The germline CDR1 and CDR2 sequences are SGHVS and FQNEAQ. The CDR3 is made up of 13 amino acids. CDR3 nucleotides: TGTGCCAGCAGCTCACGGGAGTACAATGAGCAGTTCTTC. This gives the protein CASSSREYNEQFF. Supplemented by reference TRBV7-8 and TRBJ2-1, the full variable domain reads GAGVSQSPRYKVAKRGQDVALRCDPISGHVSLFWYQQALGQGPEFLTYFQNEAQLDKSGLPSDRFFAERPEGSVSTLKIQRTQQEDSAVYLCASSSREYNEQFFGPGTRLTVL.

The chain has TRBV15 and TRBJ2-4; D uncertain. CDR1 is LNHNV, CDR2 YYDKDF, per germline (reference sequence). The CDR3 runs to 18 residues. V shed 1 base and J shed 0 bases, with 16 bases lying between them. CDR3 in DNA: TGTGCCACCAGCAGAGTACGGTTATCGAGGCTAGCCAAAAACATTCAGTACTTC. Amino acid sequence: CATSRVRLSRLAKNIQYF. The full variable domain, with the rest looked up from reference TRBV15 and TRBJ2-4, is DAMVIQNPRYQVTQFGKPVTLSCSQTLNHNVMYWYQQKSSQAPKLLFHYYDKDFNNEADTPDNFQSRRPNTSFCFLDIRSPGLGDTAMYLCATSRVRLSRLAKNIQYFGAGTRLSVL.

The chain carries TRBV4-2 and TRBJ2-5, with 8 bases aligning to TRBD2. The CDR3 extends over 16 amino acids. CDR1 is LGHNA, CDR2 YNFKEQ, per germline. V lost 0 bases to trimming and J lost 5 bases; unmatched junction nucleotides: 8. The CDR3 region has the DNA TGTGCCAGCAGCCAAGAGGGCGGGGGGCGGGATGAGACCCAGTACTTC. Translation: CASSQEGGGRDETQYF.

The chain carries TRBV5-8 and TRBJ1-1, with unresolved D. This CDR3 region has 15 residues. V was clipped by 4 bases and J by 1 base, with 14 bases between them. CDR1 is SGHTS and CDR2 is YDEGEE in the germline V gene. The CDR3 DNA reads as TGTGCCAGCAGCCCGCCGAGGATCTCGAACACTGAAGCTTTCTTT. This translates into CASSPPRISNTEAFF.